This is a list of T cell receptor beta chains from one sample in a study of beta chain features in type 1 diabetes. Profiled with immunoSEQ multiplex PCR; TCRdb holds only in-frame clones, not every one. The table shows around 50,000 clones, with approximately 44% occurring only once. The sample was stem cell memory CD4+ T cells from blood. These receptors all come from a man aged 30-40 years with type 1 diabetes. Each CDR3 is given with its conserved first and last residue. Size is omitted from some rows. Given values are once, few, many or a class for expanded clones.

>few|TRBV7-9
CASSLDGGGYTF
>few|TRBV19
CASSPEGSGSNQPQHF
>NA|TRBV29-1
CSVGQGGRETQYF
>once|TRBV7-2
CASSPPGQWTEAFF
>few|TRBV6-5
CASSYGTGLGNTIYF
>NA|TRBV28
CASSLGGPQMPQHF
>few|TRBV5-6
CASSLGAIYEQYF
>NA|TRBV7-9
CASSKGLQETQYF
>NA|TRBV4-1
CASSPRTSGLYEQYF
>few|TRBV5-1
CASSLLSQGLGGYTF
>NA|TRBV4-1
CASSRGTGSPQANYGYTF
>few|TRBV9
CASSTVGGELFF
>NA|TRBV5-1
CASSLTSGTQETQYF
>NA|TRBV29-1
CSVAASGVTDTQYF
>NA|TRBV7-8
CASSLAGNYGYTF
>few|TRBV5-1
CASRTGNDRGQPQHF
>few|TRBV5-6
CASSLEAGAAYNEQFF
>NA|TRBV2
CASRKGGSGYGNQPQHF
>few|TRBV27
CASSYRRRQDLSYEQYF
>few|TRBV15
CATSREAQGLAKNIQYF
>NA|TRBV28
CASRGPGETQYF
>few|TRBV5-1
CASWTSGTSETQYF
>NA|TRBV7-2
CASSLSRDRGYEQYF
>NA|TRBV6-6
CASSPGTGTTGELFF
>NA|TRBV28
CASSPSGRWDYNEQFF
>few|TRBV21-1
CASSKEGEGETQYF
>NA|TRBV2
CASSVRDRGREETQYF
>NA|TRBV27
CASSLNRGGYEQYF
>NA|TRBV19
CASSIGHRDEKLFF
>NA|TRBV30
CAWSPTSGNHEQYF
>NA|TRBV25-1
CASSPMGQSNTEAFF
>NA|TRBV27
CASSLLLATEQFF
>few|TRBV30
CAWSPWQSHEQYF
>NA|TRBV7-9
CASSKGGNQPQHF
>NA|TRBV11-2
CASSWTSGFADTQYF
>NA|TRBV6-6
CASSRLARNTGELFF
>few|TRBV5-1
CASSLRGSLAGRTANEQFF
>few|TRBV4-3
CASSQDRGGSGANVLTF
>NA|TRBV2
CASSFLAGVNEQFF
>NA|TRBV28
CASSKLAPERRPNEQFF
>once|TRBV2
CASIYWEEAFF
>NA|TRBV19
CASSRTGAQPQHF
>NA|TRBV18
CASSTWTGDPYNEQFF
>few|TRBV4-3
CASSHDLSGSDTQYF
>NA|TRBV28
CASSLSGGTSEQYF
>few|TRBV29-1
CSYSSGKSTDTQYF
>NA|TRBV7-2
CASSPRHNNQPQHF
>NA|TRBV10-3
CAISDGSSYEQYF
>NA|TRBV5-6
CASSLVEDRSYNEQFF
>NA|TRBV27
CASSSLGRGKYEQYF
>few|TRBV6-1
CASSEWDSGVYEQYF
>NA|TRBV7-3
CASSQRDRESTDTQYF
>few|TRBV12-5
CASGFGGSEAFF